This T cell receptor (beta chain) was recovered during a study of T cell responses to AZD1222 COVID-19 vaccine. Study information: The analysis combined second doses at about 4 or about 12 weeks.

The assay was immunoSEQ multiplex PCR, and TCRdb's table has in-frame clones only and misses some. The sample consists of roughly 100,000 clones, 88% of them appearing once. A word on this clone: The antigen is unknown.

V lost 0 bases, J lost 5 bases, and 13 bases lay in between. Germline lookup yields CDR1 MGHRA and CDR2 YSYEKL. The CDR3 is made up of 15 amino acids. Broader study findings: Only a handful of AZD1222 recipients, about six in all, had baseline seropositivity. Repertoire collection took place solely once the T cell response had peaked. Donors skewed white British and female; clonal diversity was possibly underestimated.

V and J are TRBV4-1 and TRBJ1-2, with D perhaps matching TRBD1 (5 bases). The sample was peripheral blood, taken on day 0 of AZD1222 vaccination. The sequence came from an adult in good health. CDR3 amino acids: CASSQESDSIYGYTF. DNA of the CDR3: TGCGCCAGCAGCCAAGAATCAGACAGCATATATGGCTACACCTTC.